This is a list of T cell receptor beta chains from one sample in a study of regulatory T cells in long-lasting Graves disease. MiXCR, applied by TCRdb to the multiplex PCR reads, yields one record per CDR3 protein. The sample lists roughly 510,000 distinct CDR3 sequences; around 15% were seen once. This sample was shared with a second study, whose subject was T cells in Graves' hyperthyroidism and ophthalmopathy.

Sequenced material: peripheral blood mononuclear cells (PBMCs), taken at new diagnosis, from a patient treated with antithyroid drugs. The receptor source for this set is a young man with Graves disease. Both conserved end residues are part of each CDR3. Each record gives: clone size, V gene, J gene, D gene, CDR3 protein, CDR3 DNA. A D gene is named only where the DNA matches it firmly. Rows give clone size only sometimes, using once, few, many, or a class for an expanded clone.

few	TRBV5-1	TRBJ1-1	-	CASSRDGANTEAFF	TGCGCCAGCAGCCGGGACGGGGCGAACACTGAAGCTTTCTTT
few	TRBV20-1	TRBJ1-2	-	CSARAPFWRSADYGYTF	TGCAGTGCTAGAGCCCCTTTTTGGAGGAGCGCGGACTATGGCTACACCTTC
few	TRBV4-1	TRBJ2-2	-	CASSQGMVAVNTGELFF	TGCGCCAGCAGCCAAGGCATGGTAGCGGTGAACACCGGGGAGCTGTTTTTT
many	TRBV11-2	TRBJ2-7	-	CASSLEMVLFSDRQYF	TGTGCCAGCAGCTTAGAGATGGTTCTATTTTCGGATCGGCAGTACTTC
many	TRBV6-1	TRBJ2-5	TRBD1	CASSETNRGREETQYF	TGTGCCAGCAGTGAAACGAACAGGGGGCGCGAAGAGACCCAGTACTTC
many	TRBV29-1	TRBJ2-3	TRBD2	CSVRLADPDTQYF	TGCAGCGTTCGACTAGCGGACCCAGATACGCAGTATTTT
-	TRBV18	TRBJ1-1	-	CASSPTGRENTEAFF	TGTGCCAGCTCCCCGACTGGGCGGGAGAACACTGAAGCTTTCTTT
few	TRBV12-5	TRBJ2-7	TRBD1	CASGLVLGGQGGYEQYF	TGTGCTAGTGGTTTGGTACTGGGCGGACAGGGGGGATACGAGCAGTACTTC
-	TRBV5-5	TRBJ2-1	TRBD2	CASSAEGLAGEQFF	TGTGCCAGCAGCGCGGAGGGACTAGCGGGCGAGCAGTTCTTC
few	TRBV7-7	TRBJ2-1	TRBD1	CASSTGQGAYNEQFF	TGTGCTAGCAGCACGGGACAGGGCGCGTACAATGAGCAGTTCTTC
few	TRBV19	TRBJ2-7	-	CASSKGTGTYEQYF	TGTGCCAGTAGTAAGGGGACGGGGACCTACGAGCAGTACTTC
few	TRBV6-2/TRBV6-3	TRBJ2-5	-	CASSVASLQETQYF	TGTGCCAGCAGTGTTGCCTCTCTCCAAGAGACCCAGTACTTC
many	TRBV6-1	TRBJ1-1	-	CASSPRTETFF	TGTGCCAGCAGCCCCCGGACGGAAACTTTCTTT
many	TRBV28	TRBJ2-7	-	CASNTAVLRHEQYF	TGTGCCAGCAATACCGCGGTTCTCAGGCACGAGCAGTACTTC
many	TRBV7-3	TRBJ1-1	TRBD1	CASSLSQGAEAFF	TGTGCCAGCAGCTTGTCCCAGGGGGCGGAAGCTTTCTTT
-	TRBV7-3	TRBJ1-2	TRBD1	CASSSPEGDSGGGYTF	TGTGCCAGCAGCTCTCCCGAGGGGGACAGCGGCGGCGGCTACACCTTC
-	TRBV7-8	TRBJ2-3	-	CASSSFNSADTQYF	TGTGCCAGCAGCTCCTTCAATTCGGCAGATACGCAGTATTTT
many	TRBV30	TRBJ1-1	TRBD1	CAWRKGQGGAFF	TGTGCCTGGAGGAAAGGACAGGGTGGAGCTTTCTTT
-	TRBV7-3	TRBJ2-5	-	CASSLSLGQTQYF	TGTGCCAGCAGCCTGTCCTTGGGACAGACCCAGTACTTC
many	TRBV5-1	TRBJ2-7	TRBD1	CASSPGQREQYF	TGCGCCAGCAGCCCGGGACAGAGGGAGCAGTACTTC
-	TRBV7-8	TRBJ1-6	-	CASSTIPPGEADSPLHF	TGTGCCAGCAGCACCATCCCTCCGGGAGAAGCCGATTCACCCCTCCACTTT
-	TRBV28	TRBJ2-5	-	CASSLAEQETQYF	TGTGCCAGCAGTTTAGCGGAGCAAGAGACCCAGTACTTC
many	TRBV14	TRBJ2-1	TRBD2	CASSQDVSGRAWWNEQFF	TGTGCCAGCAGCCAAGATGTTAGCGGGAGGGCCTGGTGGAATGAGCAGTTCTTC
many	TRBV10-3	TRBJ1-5	TRBD1	CAISEVAGGKPQHF	TGTGCCATCAGTGAAGTTGCAGGGGGTAAGCCCCAGCATTTT
-	TRBV9	TRBJ2-7	-	CASSFYTNFEQYF	TGTGCCAGCAGCTTCTACACCAATTTCGAGCAGTACTTC